This TCR beta chain was profiled in a study of blood T cell repertoires in COVID-19. In the original processing: It was from reference gene primer amplification that nucleated cell counts were estimated. TCRdb keeps only in-frame clones here, not all; method: immunoSEQ multiplex PCR. V, J and clone size derive from that table, while D and trimming were established from the DNA sequence. The table has 200,000 to 250,000 clones, roughly 90% seen once. Germline V gene data show CDR1 as KGHSH and CDR2 as LQKENI. The CDR3 runs 15 residues. With 5 bases clipped from V and 4 bases from J, the junction kept 5 bases outside the gene matches. Living in roughly 25 US areas, the participants were between about 18 and 100 years of age.

The source of this sequence is a woman aged 50 to 65 in a cohort exposed to, infected with or recovered from COVID-19 (not recorded which). The sample comprised PBMCs or T cells enriched from blood (not recorded which). This chain uses TRBV18 with TRBJ2-2; TRBD1 matches at 9 bases. CDR3 region: CASSAGQGTTGELFF. The CDR3 DNA sequence: TGTGCCAGCTCAGCTGGACAGGGGACCACCGGGGAGCTGTTTTTT.